A single sample gave rise to the 8 T cell receptor beta chains below, sequenced in a study of blood T cell repertoires in COVID-19. Data came from immunoSEQ multiplex PCR; TCRdb stores just in-frame clones and leaves some out. The table records fewer than 200,000 clones, less than 85% of them present only once. The material sequenced was PBMCs or T cells enriched from blood (not recorded which). The receptor source for this set is a man aged 55 to 70 who had recovered from COVID-19.

The chain couples TRBV12-3 or TRBV12-4 to TRBJ2-7; D may be TRBD2 (5 bases). The CDR3 has 13 residues. V lost 3 bases, J lost 2 bases, and 8 bases lay in between. Here the CDR3 DNA reads TGTGCCAGCAGTTTTAAGGGAGCCTACGAGCAGTACTTC. It yields the protein CASSFKGAYEQYF.

The chain joins TRBV4-1 to TRBJ1-5; TRBD1 matches at 8 bases. Trimming cost V 2 bases and J 5 bases; bases outside gene matches: 5. The length of the CDR3 is 15 residues. Germline V gene lookup returns CDR1 MGHRA and CDR2 YSYEKL. This CDR3 reads CASSQRDRSDQPQHF. The CDR3 coding sequence is TGCGCCAGCAGCCAACGGGACAGGAGCGATCAGCCCCAGCATTTT.

This clone was seen just once. The rearrangement joins TRBV28 to TRBJ2-1; TRBD2 matches at 7 bases. The CDR3 has 15 residues. The V segment lost 2 bases and the J segment 6 bases; nucleotides outside the gene matches: 7. CDR1 is MDHEN and CDR2 is SYDVKM in the germline V gene. CDR3 DNA: TGTGCCAGCAGTTTAGAGGGAGGGGACGGCAATGAGCAGTTCTTC. Protein product: CASSLEGGDGNEQFF.

The chain recombines TRBV5-5 with TRBJ1-5; TRBD1 agrees at 7 bases. This CDR3 is built from 13 residues. Trimming cost V 8 bases and J 6 bases; bases outside gene matches: 8. Germline lookup yields CDR1 SGHKS and CDR2 YYEKEE (reference sequence). CDR3 sequence reads: CASGTGAGQPQHF. The CDR3 DNA is TGTGCCAGTGGAACAGGGGCGGGTCAGCCCCAGCATTTT. The full variable domain, with the rest looked up from reference TRBV5-5 and TRBJ1-5, is DAGVTQSPTHLIKTRGQQVTLRCSPISGHKSVSWYQQVLGQGPQFIFQYYEKEERGRGNFPDRFSARQFPNYSSELNVNALLLGDSALYLCASGTGAGQPQHFGDGTRLSIL.

CDR3 DNA: TGTGCCAGCACCCGGGACTCTAGGTCCTACAATGAGCAGTTCTTC. Protein product: CASTRDSRSYNEQFF. This chain connects TRBV6-5 to TRBJ2-1; D perhaps matches TRBD2 (6 bases). V was trimmed by 7 bases and J by 1 base, leaving 14 bases between them. This CDR3 comprises 15 residues. Germline loops: CDR1 MNHEY, CDR2 SVGAGI.

The chain couples TRBV29-1 to TRBJ1-2; D may be TRBD1 (6 bases). Trimming removed 7 bases from V and 1 base from J, with 13 bases in between. Germline CDR1 SQVTM, CDR2 ANQGSEA. CDR3 length equals 13 residues. The CDR3 DNA reads TGCAGCGGCGGTTCGGACAGTAACTATGGCTACACCTTC. Its protein product is CSGGSDSNYGYTF.

This clone appeared a few times. This chain links TRBV5-4 with TRBJ2-2, with TRBD1 matching 8 bases. The ends lost 7 bases at V and 0 bases at J; junction bases unmatched: 8. Looked up from germline, CDR1 is SGHNT and CDR2 is YYREEE (reference sequence). This CDR3 is 16 amino acids long. CDR3: CASAYYRGANTGELFF. CDR3 DNA: TGTGCCAGCGCCTATTACAGGGGGGCGAACACCGGGGAGCTGTTTTTT.

The chain employs TRBV7-2 and TRBJ1-3, with D possibly TRBD1 on 5 matching bases. Germline CDR1 reads SGHTA; CDR2 reads FQGNSA. V lost 3 bases and J lost 4, with 13 bases in between. The CDR3 contains 15 residues. The CDR3 DNA reads TGTGCCAGCAGCTTGATAAGGGGAAGCGGAAACACCATATATTTT. As protein: CASSLIRGSGNTIYF.